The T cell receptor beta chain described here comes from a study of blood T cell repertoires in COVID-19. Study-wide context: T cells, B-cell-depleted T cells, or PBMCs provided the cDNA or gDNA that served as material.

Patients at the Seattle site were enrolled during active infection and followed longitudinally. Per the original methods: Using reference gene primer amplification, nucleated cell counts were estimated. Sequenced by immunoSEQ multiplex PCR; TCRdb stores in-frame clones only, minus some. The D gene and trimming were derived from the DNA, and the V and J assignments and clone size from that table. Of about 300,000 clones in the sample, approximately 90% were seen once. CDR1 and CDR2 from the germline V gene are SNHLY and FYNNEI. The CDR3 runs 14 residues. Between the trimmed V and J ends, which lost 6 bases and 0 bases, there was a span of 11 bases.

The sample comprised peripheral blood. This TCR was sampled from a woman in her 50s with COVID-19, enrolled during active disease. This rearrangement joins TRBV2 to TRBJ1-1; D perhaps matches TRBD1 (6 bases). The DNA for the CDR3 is TGTGCCAGCAGCGGTGGACAGTTGAACACTGAAGCTTTCTTT. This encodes CASSGGQLNTEAFF.